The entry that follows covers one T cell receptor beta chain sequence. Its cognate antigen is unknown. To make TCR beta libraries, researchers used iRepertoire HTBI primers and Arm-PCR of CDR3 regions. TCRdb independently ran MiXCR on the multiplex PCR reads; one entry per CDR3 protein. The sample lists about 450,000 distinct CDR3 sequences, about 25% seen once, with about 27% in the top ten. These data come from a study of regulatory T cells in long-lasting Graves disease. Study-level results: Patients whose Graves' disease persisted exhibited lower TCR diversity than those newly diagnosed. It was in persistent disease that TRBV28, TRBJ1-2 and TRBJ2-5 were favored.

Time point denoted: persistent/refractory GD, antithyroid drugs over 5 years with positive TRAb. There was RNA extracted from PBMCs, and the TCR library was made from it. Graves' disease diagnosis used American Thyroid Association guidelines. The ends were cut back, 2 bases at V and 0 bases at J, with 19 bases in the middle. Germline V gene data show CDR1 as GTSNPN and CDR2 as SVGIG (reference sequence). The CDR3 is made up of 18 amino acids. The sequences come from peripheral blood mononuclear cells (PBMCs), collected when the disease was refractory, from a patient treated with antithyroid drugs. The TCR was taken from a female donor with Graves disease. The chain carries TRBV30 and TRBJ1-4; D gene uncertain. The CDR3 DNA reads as TGTGCCTGGAGTTGGTGGTCGGGCAGGCTAACAACTAATGAAAAACTGTTTTTT. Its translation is CAWSWWSGRLTTNEKLFF.